This T cell receptor beta chain is drawn from a study of CD8 T cells in ankylosing spondylitis. Notes on the study in general: A TCR beta motif of fewer than ten highly homologous variants seemed to mark ankylosing spondylitis blood. In synovial fluid and blood from reactive arthritis, some motif variants were previously reported. Matched synovial fluid from ankylosing spondylitis patients was reported to be enriched for disease-linked clones.

In making TCR beta libraries, quantitative 5'-RACE with molecular barcodes was used. TCRdb reprocessed the 5' RACE reads via MiXCR and lists one record per CDR3 protein. The sample includes approximately 250,000 distinct CDR3 sequences, about 10% of them seen just once. This clonotype showed up many times. The antigen is unknown. The germline V and J ends were trimmed by 6 bases and 0 bases, with 11 bases remaining between them. Germline assignment: CDR1 MNHEY and CDR2 SMNVEV (reference sequence). The CDR3 contains 14 residues. The sample was blood, either unsorted or a sorted T cell fraction (not recorded which). The sequence was obtained from a male donor with ankylosing spondylitis or in good health (not recorded which). The chain is built from TRBV27 and TRBJ1-1, with D unresolved. Here the CDR3 DNA reads TGTGCCAGCAGCGTGATGGGGTTGAACACTGAAGCTTTCTTT. Amino acid sequence: CASSVMGLNTEAFF.